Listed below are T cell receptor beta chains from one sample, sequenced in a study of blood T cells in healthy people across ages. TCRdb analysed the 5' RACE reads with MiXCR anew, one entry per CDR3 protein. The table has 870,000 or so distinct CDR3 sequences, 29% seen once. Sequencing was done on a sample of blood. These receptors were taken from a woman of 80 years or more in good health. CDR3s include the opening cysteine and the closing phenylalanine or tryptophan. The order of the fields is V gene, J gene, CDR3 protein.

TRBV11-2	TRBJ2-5	CASSLDPSMGNF
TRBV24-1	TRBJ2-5	CATSDSTGGQETQYF
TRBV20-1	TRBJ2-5	CSARAPAGERETQYF
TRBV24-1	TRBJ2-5	CATSDLGLAGEETQYF
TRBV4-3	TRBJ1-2	CASSQDSQGIYGYTF
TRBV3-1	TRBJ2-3	CASSQVRPGGDADTQYF
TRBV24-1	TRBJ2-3	CATSDPLAGGAGDTQYF
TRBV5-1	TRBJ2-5	CAGSTRGLDETQYF
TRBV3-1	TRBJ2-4	CASSQDRSRWYF
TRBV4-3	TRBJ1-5	CASSQELGTGNQPQHF
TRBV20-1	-	CSARSSGTPEQYF
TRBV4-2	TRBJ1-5	CASSQEGSAVGQPQHF
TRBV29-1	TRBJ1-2	CSVATGELYTNGYTF
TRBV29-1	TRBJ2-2	CSLSTGTGELFF
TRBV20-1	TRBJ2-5	CSGRDGGGRQETQYF
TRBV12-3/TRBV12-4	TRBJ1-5	CASSLDRAGVNQPQHF
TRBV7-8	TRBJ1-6	CASASRTPLHF